The 14 T cell receptor beta chains listed next were all sequenced from one sample in a study of identical twins. TCRdb re-analysed the 5' RACE reads in MiXCR, keeping a single row per CDR3 protein. The sample gives over 250,000 distinct CDR3 sequences, just under 9.5% of which show up once; roughly 7% is in the top ten. The same data also went into a second study, on yellow fever vaccine responses in identical twins.

The sample comprised CD8+ T cells sorted from blood. The source of these receptors is a woman aged 18-30 years in good health.

J is TRBJ2-3 and V is TRBV27, with D uncertain. V lost 0 bases, J lost 1 base, and 5 bases lay in between. CDR1 is MNHEY and CDR2 is SMNVEV in the germline V gene (reference sequence). This CDR3 contains 14 residues. The CDR3 region is CASSLSPRTDTQYF. The DNA for the CDR3 is TGTGCCAGCAGTTTATCCCCCCGCACAGATACGCAGTATTTT.

This clonotype was recorded at least ten times. The rearrangement uses TRBV4-2 and TRBJ2-2, with D perhaps matching TRBD1 (5 bases). V was cut by 1 base and J by 2 bases, with 11 bases left in between. The CDR3 totals 16 residues. Germline V gene lookup returns CDR1 LGHNA and CDR2 YNFKEQ. The CDR3 DNA reads as TGTGCCAGCAGCCAAGTTCTGGACACAAACACCGGGGAGCTGTTTTTT. Translated, it gives CASSQVLDTNTGELFF.

This clonotype was detected a few times. CDR3 sequence (DNA): TGCAGTGCTAGAGATCGAATGGTTGTAGACGAGCAGTACTTC. Translating it yields CSARDRMVVDEQYF. The chain couples TRBV20-1 to TRBJ2-7; D not resolved. Between the trimmed V and J ends, which lost 0 bases and 5 bases, there was a span of 14 bases. Germline V lookup: CDR1 DFQATT, CDR2 SNEGSKA (reference sequence). This CDR3 contains 14 residues.

The rearrangement uses TRBV6-1 and TRBJ2-1; TRBD2 matches 13 bases. The germline gives CDR1 MNHNS, CDR2 SASEGT. The CDR3 loop spans 15 amino acids. Trimming removed 3 bases from V and 6 bases from J; junction bases left unmatched: 2. The CDR3 coding sequence is TGTGCCAGCAGTGAGACTAGCGGGGGGCGCAATGAGCAGTTCTTC. It codes for CASSETSGGRNEQFF.

This clonotype has at least ten counts. The CDR3 is CASSYAPGSGANVLTF. CDR3 coding DNA: TGTGCCAGCAGTTATGCCCCAGGCTCTGGGGCCAACGTCCTGACTTTC. The J gene is TRBJ2-6, the V gene TRBV27, with D hard to call. Trimming took 4 bases from V and 0 from J, leaving 10 bases between them. Per germline, CDR1 MNHEY and CDR2 SMNVEV (reference sequence). The CDR3 covers 16 residues.

The V and J genes are TRBV28 and TRBJ1-5; TRBD1 is a possible D gene (6 bases). The CDR3 consists of 15 residues. The V gene's germline CDR1 is MDHEN and CDR2 SYDVKM. V was pared by 2 bases and J by 5 bases, with 13 bases between. The CDR3 spells CASSLEGQGHQPQHF. The CDR3 coding sequence is TGTGCCAGCAGTTTAGAGGGGCAGGGGCATCAGCCCCAGCATTTT.

On this clonotype: This could be a read error, since a much larger clone is one nucleotide away. The chain joins TRBV11-2 to TRBJ2-5; D could derive from TRBD1 or TRBD2 (5 bases each). The CDR3 contains 16 residues. Germline-derived CDR1 and CDR2 are SGHAT and FQNNGV. The CDR3: CASRIISPGQEETQCF. CDR3 nucleotides: TGTGCCAGCAGGATTATCTCCCCGGGGCAGGAAGAGACCCAGTGCTTC. The full variable domain, its missing parts supplied by reference TRBV11-2 and TRBJ2-5, is EAGVAQSPRYKIIEKRQSVAFWCNPISGHATLYWYQQILGQGPKLLIQFQNNGVVDDSQLPKDRFSAERLKGVDSTLKIQPAKLEDSAVYLCASRIISPGQEETQCFGPGTRLLVL.

This clonotype was seen at least ten times. The chain joins TRBV12-3 or TRBV12-4 to TRBJ1-2; the match to TRBD1 covers 10 bases. The CDR3 totals 13 residues. The V gene end was trimmed by 5 bases and the J gene end by 8 bases; junction bases not matched to a gene: 5. CDR3 protein: CASSPGQGGGYTF. CDR3 in DNA: TGTGCCAGCAGTCCCGGACAGGGGGGGGGCTACACCTTC.

The rearrangement uses TRBV7-6 and TRBJ2-5, with D hard to call. The CDR3 loop spans 17 amino acids. Germline V gene data show CDR1 as SGHVS and CDR2 as FNYEAQ. Trimming stripped 5 bases from V and 1 base from J, with 20 bases between. The CDR3 loop reads CASSPNWAFSGQETQYF. The CDR3 DNA reads TGTGCCAGCAGCCCCAATTGGGCGTTCTCCGGCCAAGAGACCCAGTACTTC.

This clonotype showed up just a few times. CDR3 amino acids: CASSLGDRVPARVKPQHF. DNA of the CDR3: TGTGCCAGCAGCTTGGGGGACAGGGTGCCCGCCCGAGTCAAGCCCCAGCATTTT. The chain carries TRBV5-5 and TRBJ1-5, with 9 bases that match TRBD1. V gave up 0 bases and J gave up 8 bases; unmatched junction bases: 15. CDR1 is SGHKS, CDR2 YYEKEE, per germline (reference sequence). The CDR3 loop spans 18 amino acids.

This clonotype showed up just a few times. The chain links TRBV3-1 to TRBJ1-4; D is ambiguous. The germline V gene encodes CDR1 LGHDT and CDR2 YNNKEL (reference sequence). The CDR3 has 14 amino acids. V shed 0 bases and J shed 2 bases, with 4 bases lying between them. CDR3 in DNA: TGTGCCAGCAGCCAAGAGGCTACTAATGAAAAACTGTTTTTT. It specifies CASSQEATNEKLFF.

This clonotype has a count of ten or more. The genes are TRBV29-1 and TRBJ2-7, with D tentatively TRBD1 or TRBD2 (6 bases each). The CDR3 covers 13 residues. The germline V and J ends were trimmed by 6 bases and 4 bases, with 16 bases remaining between them. Germline V gene sequence: CDR1 SQVTM, CDR2 ANQGSEA. The CDR3 sequence is CSVDTGTGYEQYF. CDR3 nucleotide sequence: TGCAGCGTCGACACAGGGACTGGTTACGAGCAGTACTTC.

There are many counts of this clonotype. This chain links TRBV6-5 with TRBJ1-4; D uncertain. Trimming pared 0 bases from V and 0 bases from J, leaving 14 bases between. Germline V gives CDR1 MNHEY, CDR2 SVGAGI. CDR3 length equals 18 residues. DNA of the CDR3: TGTGCCAGCAGTTACTCGTCCGCCGACAAGACAACTAATGAAAAACTGTTTTTT. Its translation is CASSYSSADKTTNEKLFF.

This rearrangement joins TRBV7-9 to TRBJ2-7; 9 positions agree with TRBD2. Germline lookup yields CDR1 SEHNR and CDR2 FQNEAQ (reference sequence). The CDR3 is made up of 15 amino acids. The junction had 5 bases not matched to a gene; V was cut back by 1 base and J by 4 bases. CDR3 residues: CASSLGAGGLYEQYF. CDR3 bases: TGTGCCAGCAGCTTAGGAGCGGGAGGCCTTTACGAGCAGTACTTC. Supplemented by reference TRBV7-9 and TRBJ2-7, the full variable domain reads DTGVSQNPRHKITKRGQNVTFRCDPISEHNRLYWYRQTLGQGPEFLTYFQNEAQLEKSRLLSDRFSAERPKGSFSTLEIQRTEQGDSAMYLCASSLGAGGLYEQYFGPGTRLTVT.